Listed below are T cell receptor beta chains from one sample, sequenced in a study of blood T cell repertoires in COVID-19. The assay was immunoSEQ multiplex PCR, and TCRdb's table has in-frame clones only and misses some. The data hold tens of thousands of clones, with 88% observed a single time. Sequenced: peripheral blood. These receptors were taken from a human donor in a cohort sampled during active COVID-19. CDR3s include the opening cysteine and the closing phenylalanine or tryptophan. The order of the fields is J gene, clone size, V gene, CDR3 protein. Expanded clones get a size class; other rows say once, few or many, or leave the size out.

TRBJ2-7 few TRBV5-1 CATKRPPNDEQYF
TRBJ2-1 - TRBV18 CASSRAGAVSPIGNEQFF
TRBJ2-7 once TRBV29-1 CSVVISYEQYF
TRBJ2-7 - TRBV9 CASSVAPGYEQYF
TRBJ2-3 - TRBV18 CASSPLAGATDTQYF
TRBJ2-5 once TRBV30 CAWRYHGSETQYF
TRBJ1-2 - TRBV10-3 CAISEVGTGGHGYTF
TRBJ1-6 - TRBV5-1 CASSLEGGGGNSPLHF
TRBJ2-5 - TRBV7-8 CASSITRTGYETQYF
TRBJ2-1 - TRBV7-2 CASSLDLRVSEQFF
TRBJ1-2 - TRBV5-1 CASSSGQGVWDGYTF
TRBJ2-3 - TRBV5-4 CASSGRDRSTDTQYF
TRBJ2-4 - TRBV13 CASSLGTGWGIQYF
TRBJ2-2 - TRBV30 CAWSVVRTHTGELFF
TRBJ2-7 - TRBV3-1/TRBV3-2 CASSQDFQSYEQYF
TRBJ2-3 once TRBV9 CASSPWGGATDTQYF
TRBJ2-7 once TRBV9 CASSDSGETGQYF
TRBJ1-4 - TRBV7-9 CASSSGQGGEKLFF
TRBJ2-1 - TRBV5-1 CASSLRTSGGLNEQFF
TRBJ2-2 - TRBV9 CASSVGYVGGTGELFF
TRBJ2-5 - TRBV2 CASSNQGLQETQYF
TRBJ2-2 - TRBV29-1 CSARYRADGELFF
TRBJ1-3 - TRBV9 CASSVTYGNTIYF
TRBJ1-1 - TRBV27 CASSRDRGNTEAFF
TRBJ1-2 once TRBV12-5 CASGFYPGQGAGYTF
TRBJ2-5 - TRBV5-8 CASSSLRETQYF
TRBJ1-1 few TRBV7-9 CASSLGPGGIEAFF
TRBJ2-5 - TRBV21-1 CASRTGGDQETQYF
TRBJ1-1 - TRBV9 CASSPYGNTEAFF
TRBJ1-2 few TRBV18 CASSPTSGGYTF
TRBJ2-2 - TRBV7-3 CASSPGTGVSLWTGELFF
TRBJ1-5 few TRBV3-1/TRBV3-2 CASSQTGLSNQPQHF
TRBJ1-5 - TRBV2 CASKVWQDQPQHF
TRBJ1-4 - TRBV2 CASKGRYRGKGATNEKLFF
TRBJ1-1 - TRBV3-1/TRBV3-2 CASSQVGTENTEAFF
TRBJ1-3 - TRBV11-2 CASSLLGVSGNTIYF
TRBJ2-7 once TRBV5-1 CASSLTTGSYEQYF
TRBJ2-1 once TRBV3-1/TRBV3-2 CASSPAGGRGEQFF
TRBJ2-1 - TRBV5-1 CASSLQGTQFF
TRBJ1-1 - TRBV27 CASSFGQGKTEAFF
TRBJ2-3 - TRBV6-5 CASSYTRTTGDTQYF
TRBJ2-1 - TRBV24-1 CATSDASGQNYNEQFF
TRBJ1-5 - TRBV5-1 CASSLEGASQPQHF
TRBJ2-1 - TRBV9 CASSVEPEAGGPASNEQFF